This TCR beta chain appears in the sequencing data of a study of blood T cell repertoires in COVID-19. Overall study context: Samples of COVID-19 (acute and convalescent) were obtained from the United States, Italy and Spain. The cDNA or gDNA used as material had been derived from T cells, B-cell-depleted T cells, or PBMCs.

Original analysis: Cell counts per sample came from amplifying reference gene primers. Measured with immunoSEQ multiplex PCR; TCRdb has only the in-frame clones, and not every one. D and trimming come from the DNA, and the V and J calls and clone size come from that table. Among about 73,000 clones listed, about 79% were seen once. This CDR3 is 17 amino acids long. Germline V gene lookup returns CDR1 LGHDT and CDR2 YNNKEL (reference sequence). Trimming removed 4 bases at V and 0 bases at J, with 16 bases between. Sequenced: peripheral blood. The receptor comes from a woman in her sixties or seventies with acute or convalescent COVID-19. The chain has TRBV3-1 (or the pseudogene TRBV3-2) and TRBJ2-1; TRBD2 is a possible D gene (6 bases). The CDR3 bases are TGTGCCAGCAGCCCCCTGATGGGGGGACTCTCCTACAATGAGCAGTTCTTC. It encodes CASSPLMGGLSYNEQFF.